The clone carrying this TCR beta chain was counted at least ten times. What it binds is not known. Germline CDR1 and CDR2: ENHRY and SYGVKD. This CDR3 spans 13 amino acids. Between the trimmed V and J ends, which lost 5 bases and 5 bases, there was a span of 12 bases. The data derive from a study of blood T cells in healthy people across ages. The study's findings and limits: Relative to aged donors, long-lived donors carried more naive CD4+ cells and displayed higher diversity.

A sample-barcoded 5' primer and a J-beta primer mix were used in a second PCR of roughly 6 to 11 cycles. A single record per CDR3 protein comes from TCRdb applying MiXCR to the 5' RACE reads. This sample has around 2 million distinct CDR3 sequences, with approximately 40% found just once. The chain carries TRBV10-3 and TRBJ2-5; D is ambiguous. This sequence was found in a human donor in good health. The sample was blood. The CDR3 DNA is TGTGCCATCAGTAGATTAAGCTCGGAGACCCAGTACTTC. This translates into CAISRLSSETQYF.